This T cell receptor beta chain was captured in a study of early T cells in non-severe SARS-CoV-2 infection. MiXCR, run by TCRdb on the 5' RACE reads, gives a single entry per CDR3 protein. The data contain roughly 67,000 distinct CDR3 sequences, roughly 11% of them seen just once; the ten biggest clones take up approximately 5.9%. Germline V gene sequence: CDR1 GTSNPN, CDR2 SVGIG (reference sequence). The CDR3 sequence is 11 residues long. V shed 5 bases and J shed 2 bases, with 7 bases lying between them. The source material was whole blood. The sequence came from an adult who was a healthcare worker with PCR-confirmed SARS-CoV-2 infection or an uninfected control (not recorded which). The rearrangement uses TRBV30 and TRBJ2-7; D is unclear. Here the CDR3 reads CAWDTPYEQYF. For the CDR3, the DNA is TGTGCCTGGGACACCCCCTACGAGCAGTACTTC.